This T cell receptor (beta chain) derives from a study of control samples from healthy donors and cancer patients (dated by TCRdb to 2018 to 2020). Library prep was done by the immunoSEQ multiplex PCR assay. In its TCRdb copy, this immuneACCESS table keeps in-frame sequences only and misses some clones. Where compared with another copy, unresolved V genes explain less than half of these, and the others have no known cause. The sample profile shows some 140,000 clones; approximately 93% of them were found once. The ten top clones hold around 5.4% of the sample. The germline V gene provides CDR1 MGHRA and CDR2 YSYEKL. Trimming costs V 0 bases and J 4 bases, and their ends lie 10 bases apart. The CDR3 covers 15 residues, taking in both the cysteine and the phenylalanine. The sequence is cut down to CDR3 DNA, 45 bases in frame from base 1. Comment on this clone: No cognate antigen has been identified for it. Qualities for individual bases were not recorded, and no much larger clone is one base off.

This TCR came from a man aged 35 to 55 in good health. This receptor chain uses TRBV4-1 and TRBJ1-3; matching of 6 bases hints at TRBD1 as the D gene. The sample consisted of blood. The DNA sequence reads TGCGCCAGCAGCCAAGAGGGGACACTAGGAAACACCATATATTTT. The encoded protein is CASSQEGTLGNTIYF.